The present T cell receptor beta chain was sequenced within a study of blood T cell repertoires in COVID-19. CDR1 and CDR2 from the germline V gene are MDHEN and SYDVKM. V shed 4 bases, J shed 0 bases, and the junction held 6 bases outside the gene matches. This CDR3 region has 15 residues. Profiled with immunoSEQ multiplex PCR; TCRdb holds only in-frame clones, not every one. The table has 250,000 to 300,000 clones, roughly 85% seen once; the top ten hold about 4.5%. The V and J genes are TRBV28 and TRBJ2-7; the match to TRBD1 covers 7 bases. Material: peripheral blood. The TCR comes from a man aged 55 to 70 who had recovered from COVID-19. CDR3 sequence: CASSSQRQGSYEQYF. The CDR3 region has the DNA TGTGCCAGCAGTTCTCAACGACAGGGCTCCTACGAGCAGTACTTC.